The entry below gives a single T cell receptor beta chain sequence along with its context. Its antigen is not identified. This CDR3 has 14 amino acids. Germline V gene data show CDR1 as GTSNPN and CDR2 as SVGIG (reference sequence). The ends lost 5 bases at V and 7 bases at J; junction bases unmatched: 10. This specimen belongs to a study of cytomegalovirus exposure and HLA in healthy donors. Findings of the study overall: What a later analysis showed was that several of the most significant clusters appeared linked to common viral pathogens. Within a later analysis, the majority of CMV-associated TCR beta chains appeared HLA-restricted.

Primers: 60 Vbeta forward and 13 Jbeta reverse. Repertoires were generated with immunoSEQ multiplex PCR, while TCRdb's copy carries only in-frame clones and drops some. The data hold some 160,000 clones, with under 85% observed a single time. Every donor was a healthy person donating bone marrow. This sequence originates from a young woman in good health and CMV-seronegative. This sequence joins TRBV30 and TRBJ1-5; 8 bases are shared with TRBD1. Specimen: PBMCs. CDR3 protein: CAWSSGGLRQPQHF. CDR3 in DNA: TGTGCCTGGTCCTCAGGGGGCCTGAGACAGCCCCAGCATTTT.